Below, one T cell receptor beta chain is given with its context. The antigen is unknown. The data stem from a study of CD8 T cells in ankylosing spondylitis. Points from the study as a whole: Ankylosing spondylitis blood appeared to be characterized by a TCR beta motif of 7 to 9 highly homologous variants. Past research had described some motif variants in reactive arthritis synovial fluid and blood. Clones linked to disease, bearing a CD8+ phenotype, were relatively rare in peripheral blood. The clones that were linked to disease were reported to be significantly enriched in matched synovial fluid samples from ankylosing spondylitis patients.

Germline V gene sequence: CDR1 SGHTA, CDR2 FQGNSA. CDR3 size: 13 residues. Trimming took 7 bases from V and 2 from J, leaving 9 bases between them. Quantitative barcoded 5'-RACE was used to prepare TCR beta libraries. TCRdb used MiXCR to reprocess the 5' RACE reads, holding one entry per CDR3 protein. The top ten hold less than 0.65% of the sample, which has 750,000 to 850,000 distinct CDR3 sequences, 12% seen once. The chain joins TRBV7-2 to TRBJ2-1; TRBD1 might be the D (5 bases). The clonotype comes from a male donor with ankylosing spondylitis. What was sequenced was blood, either unsorted or a sorted T cell fraction (not recorded which). The CDR3, as DNA: TGTGCCAGCAATAGGGGTACCTACAATGAGCAGTTCTTC. Protein: CASNRGTYNEQFF.